One TCR beta chain is described in this entry. Its matching antigen is unknown. The record originates from a study of radiation and T cells in renal cell carcinoma. The V gene lost 7 bases and the J gene lost 6 bases, with 13 bases spanning the gap. This CDR3 region has 13 residues. Germline loops: CDR1 LNHDA, CDR2 SQIVND (reference sequence). General study points: From baseline, blood top tumor clonotypes peaked at 2 weeks post-radiation.

Specified time point: blood 4 weeks post-SBRT, at nephrectomy. Treatment reported: 15 Gy SBRT to primary tumor, nephrectomy 4 weeks later. Nephrectomy followed 15 Gy stereotactic body radiation by 4 weeks. Serial blood draws occurred at baseline and 2 and 4 weeks post-SBRT. This renal cell carcinoma was of the clear cell type. This table comes from immunoSEQ multiplex PCR, and its TCRdb copy is limited to in-frame clones, with some not included. Among around 170,000 clones listed, about nine tenths were seen once. This receptor was identified in a woman aged 45-65 years with renal cell carcinoma. Specimen: blood, collected from a patient whose treatment included radiotherapy and nephrectomy. This sequence joins TRBV19 and TRBJ1-5, with D unclear. CDR3 DNA: TGTGCCAGTACCTATTCTGCAGTTCAGCCCCAGCATTTT. This translates into CASTYSAVQPQHF.